This TCR beta chain was identified in a study of T cells in Graves' hyperthyroidism and ophthalmopathy. Investigators excluded patients with uncontrolled infection, other autoimmune disease, pregnancy or lactation. Per the germline V gene, CDR1 is MNHNS and CDR2 is SASEGT. Deletions cut 8 bases from V and 5 bases from J, with 15 bases between. This CDR3 comprises 13 residues. Study-wide findings and caveats: Most expanded thyroid clonotypes above 0.001 recurred in blood.

This clonotype was seen a single time. The antigen is undetermined. Template material for amplifying TCR beta CDR3 regions consisted of RNA transcripts. The TCR CDR3 was amplified in a first-round RT-PCR using the HTBI primer set. TCRdb ran MiXCR on the multiplex PCR reads and lists one entry per CDR3 protein. The sample holds 500,000 to 650,000 distinct CDR3 sequences, 40% to 50% seen once. V usage is TRBV6-1 and J usage is TRBJ2-5, with unresolved D. Sequenced input: peripheral blood or thyroid tissue (not recorded which). This TCR was sampled from an adult woman with Graves' disease, either hyperthyroidism or ophthalmopathy (not recorded which). CDR3 nucleotide sequence: TGTGCCAGCGGGGTGGGTTGGACGGAGACCCAGTACTTC. Translation gives CASGVGWTETQYF.